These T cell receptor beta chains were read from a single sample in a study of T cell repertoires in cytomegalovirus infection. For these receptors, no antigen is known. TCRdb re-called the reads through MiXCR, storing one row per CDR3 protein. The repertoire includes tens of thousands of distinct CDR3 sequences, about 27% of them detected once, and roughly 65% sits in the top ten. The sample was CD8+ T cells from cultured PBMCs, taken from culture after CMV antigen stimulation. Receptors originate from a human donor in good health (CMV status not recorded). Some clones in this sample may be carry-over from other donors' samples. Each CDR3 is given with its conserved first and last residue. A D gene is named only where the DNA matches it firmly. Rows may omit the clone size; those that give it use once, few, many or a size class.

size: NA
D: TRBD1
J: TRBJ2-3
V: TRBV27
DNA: TGTGCCAGCGGATGGACAGGCCGTTCAGATACGCAGTATTTT
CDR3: CASGWTGRSDTQYF

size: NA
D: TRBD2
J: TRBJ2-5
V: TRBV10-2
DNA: TGCGCCAGCAGTGAGGGACTAGCGGGAGTTATTGAAGGCGAGACCCAGTACTTC
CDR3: CASSEGLAGVIEGETQYF

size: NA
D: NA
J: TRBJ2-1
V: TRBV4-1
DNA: TGCGCCAGCAGCCAAGATCGGGGTATCTCCCCCCGGTTCTTC
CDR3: CASSQDRGISPRFF

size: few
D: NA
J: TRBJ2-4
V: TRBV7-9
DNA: TGTGCCAGCAGCATCCCGGGGGAAAGTGACATTCAGTACTTC
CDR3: CASSIPGESDIQYF

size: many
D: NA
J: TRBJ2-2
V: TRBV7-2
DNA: TGTGCCAGCAGCTCGTCCACGAACACCGGGGAGCTGTTTTTT
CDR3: CASSSSTNTGELFF

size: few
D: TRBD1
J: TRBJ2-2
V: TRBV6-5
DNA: TGTGCCAGCAGTTCGGACAGGGGTTCAAACACCGGGGAGCTGTTTTTT
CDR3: CASSSDRGSNTGELFF

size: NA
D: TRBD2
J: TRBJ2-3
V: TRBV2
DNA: TGTGCCACCCTAGCGACTAGCCAAAGAGATACGCAGTATTTT
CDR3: CATLATSQRDTQYF

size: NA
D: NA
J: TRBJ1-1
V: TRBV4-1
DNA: TGCGCCAGCAGCCAAGATATTGTTCGCACTGAAGCTTTCTTT
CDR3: CASSQDIVRTEAFF

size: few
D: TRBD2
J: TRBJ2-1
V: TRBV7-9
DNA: TGTGCCAGCAGCCCTCTAGCGGGGGGCCTGAATGAGCAGTTCTTC
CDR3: CASSPLAGGLNEQFF

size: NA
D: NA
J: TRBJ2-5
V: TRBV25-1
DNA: TGTGCCAGCAGCGACGTCGGGGGGCGAGAGACCCAGTACTTC
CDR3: CASSDVGGRETQYF

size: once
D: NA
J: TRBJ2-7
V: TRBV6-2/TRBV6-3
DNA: TGTGCCAGCAGTCAGGACAGCTACGAGCAGTACTTC
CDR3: CASSQDSYEQYF

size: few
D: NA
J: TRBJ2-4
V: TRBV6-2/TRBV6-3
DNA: TGTGCCAGCAGCCGGACCATAGCCAAAAACATTCAGTACTTC
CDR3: CASSRTIAKNIQYF

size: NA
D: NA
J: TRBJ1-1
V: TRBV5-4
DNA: TGTGCCAGCAGCTTCGACGTGGGGGGGCTTGGGAACACTGAAGCTTTCTTT
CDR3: CASSFDVGGLGNTEAFF

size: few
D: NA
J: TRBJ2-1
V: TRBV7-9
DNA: TGTGCCAGCAGCTTAGCGCTAGGACAGTATGAGCAGTTCTTC
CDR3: CASSLALGQYEQFF

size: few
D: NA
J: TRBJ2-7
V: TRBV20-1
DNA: TGCGCTGCACGGGACGAGACTTACGAGCAGTACTTC
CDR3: CAARDETYEQYF

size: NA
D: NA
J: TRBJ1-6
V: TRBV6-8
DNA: TGTGCCAGCAGCCGAAGGGGGGAGAGCTCCTATAATTCACCCCTCCACTTT
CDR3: CASSRRGESSYNSPLHF

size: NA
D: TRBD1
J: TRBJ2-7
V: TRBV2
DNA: TGTGCCAGCAGTTTAGGGGACAGGGTGCGTGAGCAGTACTTC
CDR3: CASSLGDRVREQYF

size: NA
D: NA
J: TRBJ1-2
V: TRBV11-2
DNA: TGTGCCAGCAGCCCCGAACAGGGATCGGACTATGGCTACACCTTC
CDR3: CASSPEQGSDYGYTF

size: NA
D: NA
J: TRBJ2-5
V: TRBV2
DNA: TGTGCCAGCAGACCGACTGGCAGTAGGGAGACCCAGTACTTC
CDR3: CASRPTGSRETQYF

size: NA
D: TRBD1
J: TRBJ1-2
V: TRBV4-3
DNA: TGCGCCAGCAGCCAAGACTGGGGACAGGGAATAGAGTTGAGCTACACCTTC
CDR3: CASSQDWGQGIELSYTF

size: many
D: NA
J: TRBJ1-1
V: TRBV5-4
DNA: TGTGCCAGCAGCTCACAGACGAACACTGAAGCTTTCTTT
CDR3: CASSSQTNTEAFF

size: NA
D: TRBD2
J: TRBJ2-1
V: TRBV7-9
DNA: TGTGCCAGCAGCTTAGCACCGCTAGCGGGAGGGGTTGAGCAGTTCTTC
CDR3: CASSLAPLAGGVEQFF

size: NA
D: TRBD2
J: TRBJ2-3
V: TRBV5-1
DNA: TGCGCCAGCAGCTTTGAGGCGGGAGTATCGCCAGATACGCAGTATTTT
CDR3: CASSFEAGVSPDTQYF